This T cell receptor beta chain was profiled in a study of cytomegalovirus exposure and HLA in healthy donors. Notes on the study in general: Prior analysis indicated that the majority of TCR beta V segments exhibited productivity approximately 90% or approximately 30% of the time. Sequencing probably produced one cluster of sequence variants that were highly shared. Despite most TCR sequences being rare, some public TCRs occurred in many donors.

With respect to this clone: Its antigen is unknown.

The PCR ran on 60 Vbeta and 13 Jbeta primers. The table came from immunoSEQ multiplex PCR; TCRdb's copy has only in-frame clones and leaves some out. This table holds tens of thousands of clones, about four fifths found once. Deletions cut 1 base from V and 0 bases from J, with 14 bases between. Germline V gene sequence: CDR1 SGHRS, CDR2 YFSETQ. This CDR3 region has 16 residues. This chain uses TRBV5-1 with TRBJ2-7; TRBD1 is a possible D gene (6 bases). The TCR was taken from a young woman in good health and CMV-seronegative. Sequencing was carried out using PBMCs. CDR3 loop: CASSLTPQGSSYEQYF. The DNA for the CDR3 is TGCGCCAGCAGCTTGACCCCGCAGGGGAGCTCCTACGAGCAGTACTTC. Looking up the rest from reference TRBV5-1 and TRBJ2-7 gives the full variable domain: KAGVTQTPRYLIKTRGQQVTLSCSPISGHRSVSWYQQTPGQGLQFLFEYFSETQRNKGNFPGRFSGRQFSNSRSEMNVSTLELGDSALYLCASSLTPQGSSYEQYFGPGTRLTVT.